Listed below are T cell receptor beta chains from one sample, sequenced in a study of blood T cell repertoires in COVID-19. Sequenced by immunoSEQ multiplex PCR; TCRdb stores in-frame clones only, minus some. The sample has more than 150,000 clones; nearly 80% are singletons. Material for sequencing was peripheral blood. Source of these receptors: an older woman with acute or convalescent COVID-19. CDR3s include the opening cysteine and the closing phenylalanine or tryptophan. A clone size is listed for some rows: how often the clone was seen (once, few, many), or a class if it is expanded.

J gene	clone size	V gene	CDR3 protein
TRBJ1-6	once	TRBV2	CASRRAGSRGSPLHF
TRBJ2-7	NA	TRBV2	CASSDRGAVGEQYF
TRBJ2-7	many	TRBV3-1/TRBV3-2	CASSQGLAGGEQYF
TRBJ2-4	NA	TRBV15	CATSRASGTGSLAKNIQYF
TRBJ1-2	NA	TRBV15	CATSRDQAGPRGYTF
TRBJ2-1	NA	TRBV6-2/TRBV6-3	CASSYLRNEQFF
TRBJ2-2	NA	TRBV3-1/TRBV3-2	CASSYYPSIGNTGELFF
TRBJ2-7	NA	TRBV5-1	CASRRDRNSYEQYF
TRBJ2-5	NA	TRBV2	CASSASSGRAGETQYF
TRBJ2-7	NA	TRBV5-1	CASSYGGVGTYEQYF
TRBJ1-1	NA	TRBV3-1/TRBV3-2	CASSQAQVTNTEAFF
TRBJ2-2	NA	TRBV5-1	CASSLGQGSLSGELFF
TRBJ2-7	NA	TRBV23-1	CASSHTIDSGTGAYYEQYF
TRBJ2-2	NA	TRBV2	CATAGGLNTGELFF
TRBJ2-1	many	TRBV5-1	CASSLALYGDNEQFF
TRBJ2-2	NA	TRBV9	CASSVGVGRGSTGELFF